This T cell receptor beta chain was retrieved from a study of blood T cell repertoires in COVID-19. Clones were read by immunoSEQ multiplex PCR, and TCRdb kept only the in-frame ones, dropping some. The data show 400,000 to 550,000 clones, around 90% seen once. J was trimmed by 4 bases and V by 6 bases; bases with no gene match: 13. Germline assignment: CDR1 KGHSH and CDR2 LQKENI. The CDR3 has 16 residues. The chain combines TRBV18 with TRBJ2-5; 8 bases match TRBD2. The origin of this receptor is a woman under 30 with acute COVID-19. Sequencing was performed on PBMCs or T cells enriched from blood (not recorded which). In DNA, the CDR3 is TGTGCCAGCTCGCTTTCTGCGGGACTAGAGAGAGAGACCCAGTACTTC. This codes for CASSLSAGLERETQYF.